The 9 T cell receptor beta chains below were found in one sample sequenced in a study of T-cell reconstitution after alpha-beta-depleted transplantation in children. Unique molecular identifiers were built into the TCRbeta library. TCRdb reanalysed the PCR reads using MiXCR and keeps one entry per CDR3 protein. The sample comprises about a million distinct CDR3 sequences, roughly 29% of which are singletons, and roughly 31% rests with the top ten. The sample consisted of PBMCs, mostly from graft donor cells, taken 360 days after TCRalphabeta/CD19-depleted stem cell transplant. The receptors come from a boy under two years old who had a stem cell transplant for SCID, so the T cells may come from the graft donor.

This clonotype has just one count. The rearrangement links TRBV5-1 to TRBJ1-1; no definite D call. In germline, CDR1 is SGHRS, CDR2 YFSETQ. V lost 4 bases and J lost 8, with 24 bases in between. The length of the CDR3 is 16 residues. The CDR3 here is CASSLPYVSGAQEAFF. CDR3 coding DNA: TGCGCCAGCAGCCTGCCATACGTCTCGGGAGCTCAAGAAGCTTTCTTT.

For this clonotype: The junction does not match germline at one end; this may be a read error. V usage is TRBV5-1 and J usage is TRBJ2-6, with D perhaps matching TRBD1 (5 bases). The length of the CDR3 is 17 residues. CDR1 is SGHRS, CDR2 YFSETQ, per germline. CDR3 bases: TGCGCCAGCAGCTTAGGGGCCTCCCCTTCTGGGGCAAACGTCCTGACTTTC. Its translation: CASSLGASPSGANVLTF.

This clonotype was picked up a small number of times. The chain couples TRBV7-8 to TRBJ2-2; possibly TRBD2 for D (5 bases). This CDR3 contains 15 residues. V was clipped by 2 bases and J by 5 bases, with 12 bases between them. CDR1 is SGHVS, CDR2 FQNEAQ, per germline. Here the CDR3 reads CASSLSNGGTGELFF. The CDR3 nucleotides read TGTGCCAGCAGCTTAAGTAACGGCGGGACCGGGGAGCTGTTTTTT.

This clonotype was seen a single time. V usage is TRBV19 and J usage is TRBJ1-1; D remains unclear. The V end lost 1 base, the J end lost 10 bases, and 22 bases lay between the germline ends. The CDR3 runs to 16 residues. The germline V gene has CDR1 LNHDA and CDR2 SQIVND (reference sequence). In nucleotides, the CDR3 is TGTGCCAGTAGTATAGGACCATCCTCAGGCCTTCGGGGAGCTTTCTTT. It specifies CASSIGPSSGLRGAFF.

This clonotype was counted ten times or more. This chain joins TRBV9 and TRBJ2-2, with D hard to call. The germline V gene encodes CDR1 SGDLS and CDR2 YYNGEE. V gave up 0 bases and J gave up 5 bases, with 14 bases separating them. There are 16 residues in the CDR3. The DNA for the CDR3 is TGTGCCAGCAGCGTAGTTTCTAGTCCCAATACCGGGGAGCTGTTTTTT. This encodes CASSVVSSPNTGELFF.

The J gene is TRBJ1-2, the V gene TRBV19, with D uncertain. V was cut by 4 bases and J by 2 bases, with 8 bases left in between. The CDR3 is 13 residues long. Per the germline V gene, CDR1 is LNHDA and CDR2 is SQIVND (reference sequence). CDR3 protein: CASSTGWNYGYTF. CDR3 DNA sequence: TGTGCCAGTAGTACCGGGTGGAACTATGGCTACACCTTC.

This chain links TRBV30 with TRBJ1-5; TRBD1 aligns across 7 bases. This CDR3 has 14 amino acids. Germline CDR1 GTSNPN, CDR2 SVGIG (reference sequence). V lost 0 bases, J lost 3 bases, and 2 bases stayed unmatched. CDR3 sequence reads: CAWSVGQANQPQHF. The CDR3 nucleotides read TGTGCCTGGAGTGTAGGACAGGCCAATCAGCCCCAGCATTTT.

The rearrangement uses TRBV6-1 and TRBJ2-7, with TRBD2 matching 9 bases. V was pared by 8 bases and J by 0 bases, with 5 bases of the junction left unmatched. The CDR3 runs 14 residues. CDR1 is MNHNS, CDR2 SASEGT, per germline. CDR3 DNA sequence: TGTGCCAGCCAGCGGGGGGCCCACTCCTACGAGCAGTACTTC. It translates to CASQRGAHSYEQYF.

The V and J genes are TRBV9 and TRBJ2-7; possibly TRBD1 for D (6 bases). This CDR3 comprises 17 residues. V dropped 3 bases and J dropped 4 bases, with 23 bases sitting between them. Germline values: CDR1 SGDLS, CDR2 YYNGEE. This CDR3 is CASSATVTGKGRYEQYF. The CDR3 bases are TGTGCCAGCAGCGCGACCGTTACAGGGAAAGGAAGGTACGAGCAGTACTTC.